The 21 T cell receptor beta chains in this list originate from one sample, sequenced in a study of blood T cell repertoires in COVID-19. Produced via immunoSEQ multiplex PCR; TCRdb's table is partial and in-frame only. The sample consists of hundreds of thousands of clones, 75% to 90% of them appearing once. Sequenced material: PBMCs or T cells enriched from blood (not recorded which). These TCRs come from a man younger than 45 who had recovered from COVID-19.

The chain has TRBV28 and TRBJ2-1; 8 bases fit TRBD1. Germline CDR1 MDHEN, CDR2 SYDVKM. This CDR3 contains 15 residues. Trimming at V came to 6 bases and at J to 2 bases, leaving 6 bases not matched to a gene. The CDR3 nucleotides read TGTGCCAGCAGAAGGACAGGGTTTACCTACAATGAGCAGTTCTTC. Translation gives CASRRTGFTYNEQFF. The whole variable domain, remainder taken from reference TRBV28 and TRBJ2-1, is DVKVTQSSRYLVKRTGEKVFLECVQDMDHENMFWYRQDPGLGLRLIYFSYDVKMKEKGDIPEGYSVSREKKERFSLILESASTNQTSMYLCASRRTGFTYNEQFFGPGTRLTVL.

The chain is built from TRBV28 and TRBJ1-2; D gene unclear. Germline assignment: CDR1 MDHEN and CDR2 SYDVKM. The CDR3 totals 13 residues. Trimming stripped 4 bases from V and 4 bases from J, with 10 bases between. CDR3 sequence reads: CASSSPSLYGYTF. CDR3 nucleotides: TGTGCCAGCAGTTCCCCCTCCCTCTATGGCTACACCTTC.

The V and J genes are TRBV5-1 and TRBJ1-1, with 10 bases that match TRBD1. Germline lookup yields CDR1 SGHRS and CDR2 YFSETQ. J was trimmed by 5 bases and V by 0 bases; bases with no gene match: 4. The CDR3 totals 15 residues. CDR3 coding DNA: TGCGCCAGCAGCTTGGGCGGGACAGGGGATACTGAAGCTTTCTTT. Its translation: CASSLGGTGDTEAFF.

The CDR3 bases are TGCGCCAGCAGTCCAGGAGGGAGGCAGGACACCGGGGAGCTGTTTTTT. Its protein product is CASSPGGRQDTGELFF. V and J are TRBV23-1 and TRBJ2-2; D is perhaps TRBD2 (6 bases). TRBV23-1 is an ORF; its function is uncertain. Trimming stripped 4 bases from V and 3 bases from J, with 15 bases between. The CDR3 has 16 residues.

A single count supports this clone. The rearrangement links TRBV7-8 to TRBJ2-7; D may be TRBD2 (5 bases). The CDR3 length is 15 residues. Germline V gene data show CDR1 as SGHVS and CDR2 as FQNEAQ. V was trimmed by 5 bases and J by 2 bases, leaving 16 bases between them. The CDR3, as DNA: TGTGCCAGCAGCCCGCGGGCAGTTGGGGCCTACGAGCAGTACTTC. This codes for CASSPRAVGAYEQYF.

This clone was recorded only once. The rearrangement joins TRBV3-1 (or the pseudogene TRBV3-2) to TRBJ2-2, with TRBD1 identical over 12 bases. Germline V gene sequence: CDR1 LGHDT, CDR2 YNNKEL (reference sequence). V lost 1 base, J lost 5 bases, and 2 bases stayed unmatched. The CDR3 length is 16 residues. The CDR3 is CASSQGDRGRTGELFF. CDR3 coding DNA: TGTGCCAGCAGCCAAGGGGACAGGGGGCGGACCGGGGAGCTGTTTTTT.

The chain couples TRBV28 to TRBJ1-6; D not certain. Trimming cost V 5 bases and J 0 bases, with 14 bases left between them. The CDR3 is made up of 17 amino acids. The germline V gene has CDR1 MDHEN and CDR2 SYDVKM. The CDR3 protein is CASSPTLVSSYNSPLHF. The CDR3 DNA sequence: TGTGCCAGCAGTCCCACCCTAGTGAGCTCCTATAATTCACCCCTCCACTTT.

CDR3 in DNA: TGCGCCAGCAGCCAAGACAGAACAAACTATGGCTACACCTTC. Amino acid sequence: CASSQDRTNYGYTF. The chain uses TRBV4-1 and TRBJ1-2; no clear D. Germline-derived CDR1 and CDR2 are MGHRA and YSYEKL. The CDR3 length is 14 residues. Trimming shortened V by 0 bases and J by 2 bases, and 7 bases separated the two germline ends.

The rearrangement uses TRBV27 and TRBJ1-2; TRBD1 agrees at 7 bases. The trim removed 5 bases at V and 13 bases at J, leaving 22 bases unmatched. The CDR3 contains 16 residues. CDR1 and CDR2 from the germline V gene are MNHEY and SMNVEV (reference sequence). In DNA, the CDR3 is TGTGCCAGCAGTGCAGAAGGCCTCGACAGGGTTGGGGGTTGCACCTTC. The encoded protein is CASSAEGLDRVGGCTF.

The chain employs TRBV4-2 and TRBJ2-7, with D perhaps matching TRBD2 (5 bases). V was trimmed by 1 base and J by 4 bases, leaving 14 bases between them. This CDR3 has 15 amino acids. Germline V gene lookup returns CDR1 LGHNA and CDR2 YNFKEQ. The CDR3 reads CASSQVTSGPYEQYF. In DNA form, the CDR3 reads TGTGCCAGCAGCCAAGTGACAAGCGGCCCATACGAGCAGTACTTC.

The V call is TRBV7-2, the J call TRBJ2-5; 10 bases map to TRBD1. CDR3 length equals 15 residues. V trimming: 6 bases; J trimming: 7 bases; junction bases outside the gene matches: 11. Germline V gives CDR1 SGHTA, CDR2 FQGNSA. CDR3 DNA: TGTGCCAGCAGGTTCCGACAGGGGGACAGGGGGACCCAGTACTTC. Amino acids: CASRFRQGDRGTQYF.

This clone was detected only a few times. This rearrangement joins TRBV3-1 (or the pseudogene TRBV3-2) to TRBJ1-6; D perhaps matches TRBD1 (5 bases). V dropped 2 bases and J dropped 6 bases, with 11 bases sitting between them. CDR1 LGHDT and CDR2 YNNKEL come from the germline V gene (reference sequence). The CDR3 spans 15 residues. The CDR3 region is CASSQLDKSNSPLHF. CDR3 bases: TGTGCCAGCAGCCAACTGGACAAAAGTAATTCACCCCTCCACTTT.

V is TRBV28 and J is TRBJ1-5; TRBD1 aligns across 8 bases. Germline V CDR1 and CDR2: MDHEN, SYDVKM. This CDR3 contains 17 residues. Germline trimming cut 3 bases from V and 0 bases from J; bases unmatched to any gene: 7. In DNA form, the CDR3 reads TGTGCCAGCAGTTTGGTTGCAGGGGGCTATAGCAATCAGCCCCAGCATTTT. Protein: CASSLVAGGYSNQPQHF.

The V and J genes are TRBV3-1 (or the pseudogene TRBV3-2) and TRBJ2-7; D is unresolved. Germline V gene lookup returns CDR1 LGHDT and CDR2 YNNKEL (reference sequence). V lost 2 bases, J lost 0 bases, and 8 bases lay in between. CDR3 length: 14 residues. In DNA, the CDR3 is TGTGCCAGCAGCCAAAAGGAGATCTCCTACGAGCAGTACTTC. Encoded protein: CASSQKEISYEQYF.

This clone was recorded once. This chain connects TRBV6-5 to TRBJ2-7, with D possibly matching TRBD1 (5 bases). The CDR3 has 14 residues. Germline-derived CDR1 and CDR2 are MNHEY and SVGAGI. The germline V and J ends were trimmed by 1 base and 1 base, with 8 bases remaining between them. In DNA, the CDR3 is TGTGCCAGCAGTTACTTTGCAGGGTCCTACGAGCAGTACTTC. Amino acid sequence: CASSYFAGSYEQYF.

This CDR3 reads CASSQVQSTIYF. The CDR3 DNA follows: TGTGCCAGCAGCCAAGTCCAGTCCACCATATATTTT. The V call is TRBV3-1 (or the pseudogene TRBV3-2), the J call TRBJ1-3; D not resolved. CDR1 and CDR2 (germline): LGHDT, YNNKEL (reference sequence). Deletions cut 1 base from V and 9 bases from J, with 7 bases between. CDR3 length: 12 residues.

The chain is built from TRBV19 and TRBJ1-5; D is possibly TRBD1 (5 bases). The germline CDR1 and CDR2 sequences are LNHDA and SQIVND (reference sequence). The CDR3 extends over 13 amino acids. The V and J ends lost 5 bases and 6 bases respectively, with 11 bases between them. The CDR3 loop reads CASSPDGGQPQHF. Here the CDR3 DNA reads TGTGCCAGTAGTCCTGACGGGGGTCAGCCCCAGCATTTT.

The chain recombines TRBV18 with TRBJ2-5; TRBD2 matches 7 bases. Trimming at V came to 3 bases and at J to 5 bases, leaving 3 bases not matched to a gene. Germline V gene sequence: CDR1 KGHSH, CDR2 LQKENI. The CDR3 runs 13 residues. The CDR3 DNA is TGTGCCAGCTCACCGGGACTAACCGAGACCCAGTACTTC. This translates into CASSPGLTETQYF.

The V gene is TRBV15, the J gene TRBJ1-5; D gene unclear. The CDR3 covers 13 residues. Germline V CDR1 and CDR2: LNHNV, YYDKDF (reference sequence). V lost 3 bases, J lost 2 bases, and 5 bases lay in between. This chain's CDR3 is CATSRVGNQPQHF. The CDR3 DNA reads TGTGCCACCAGCAGGGTAGGCAATCAGCCCCAGCATTTT.

This clone has just a few counts. This chain joins TRBV29-1 and TRBJ2-1; tentatively, D is TRBD2 (6 bases). CDR1 and CDR2 from the germline V gene are SQVTM and ANQGSEA. CDR3 length equals 13 residues. The V gene lost 6 bases and the J gene lost 0 bases, with 9 bases spanning the gap. The CDR3 sequence is CSVRGSSYNEQFF. CDR3 sequence (DNA): TGCAGCGTCCGGGGGAGCTCCTACAATGAGCAGTTCTTC.

The chain couples TRBV7-9 to TRBJ2-7; weak D call: TRBD1 (6 bases). Germline CDR1 reads SEHNR; CDR2 reads FQNEAQ (reference sequence). The CDR3 totals 13 residues. Trimming took off 5 bases at V and 5 bases at J, with 13 bases between the two ends. The CDR3 region is CASSKRTVHEQYF. The CDR3 coding sequence is TGTGCCAGCAGCAAGCGGACAGTCCACGAGCAGTACTTC.